The clone carrying this T cell receptor beta chain was detected once. TCRdb keeps only in-frame clones here, not all; method: immunoSEQ multiplex PCR. This table holds around 250,000 clones, over 75% found once. This entry comes from a study of blood T cell repertoires in COVID-19. The V gene end was trimmed by 5 bases and the J gene end by 5 bases; junction bases not matched to a gene: 10. The CDR3 sequence is 15 residues long. The germline gives CDR1 SGDLS, CDR2 YYNGEE. Sequencing input: PBMCs or T cells enriched from blood (not recorded which). J is TRBJ2-5 and V is TRBV9; the match to TRBD2 covers 9 bases. This TCR was recovered from a woman in her forties who had been exposed to COVID-19. The CDR3: CASSYSGSLEETQYF. The DNA for the CDR3 is TGTGCCAGCAGTTATAGCGGGAGCTTAGAGGAGACCCAGTACTTC.